One and the same sample provided the 15 T cell receptor beta chains below, sequenced in a study of chemoradiotherapy in HPV16-positive cancers. TCRdb keeps only in-frame clones here, not all; method: immunoSEQ multiplex PCR. Of 45,000 to 60,000 clones listed, under 95% are singletons. The material was blood, obtained from a patient who underwent chemoradiotherapy. These receptors originate from a human donor with HPV-associated anogenital cancer.

In nucleotides, the CDR3 is TGTGCCAGCAGCTTAGAAGCGGGGAGCTCCTACGAGCAGTACTTC. Its protein is CASSLEAGSSYEQYF. The chain joins TRBV7-6 to TRBJ2-7; 7 bases line up with TRBD2. V trimming: 1 base; J trimming: 0 bases; junction bases outside the gene matches: 3. CDR1 and CDR2 from the germline V gene are SGHVS and FNYEAQ. The CDR3 contains 15 residues. The full variable domain, its missing parts supplied by reference TRBV7-6 and TRBJ2-7, is GAGVSQSPRYKVTKRGQDVALRCDPISGHVSLYWYRQALGQGPEFLTYFNYEAQQDKSGLPNDRFSAERPEGSISTLTIQRTEQRDSAMYRCASSLEAGSSYEQYFGPGTRLTVT.

The chain couples TRBV25-1 to TRBJ1-1; possibly TRBD1 for D (5 bases). The CDR3 loop spans 14 amino acids. The germline V gene encodes CDR1 MGHDK and CDR2 SYGVNS. V lost 1 base and J 4 bases, leaving 10 bases between the germline ends. The CDR3 region is CASSESGGITEAFF. The CDR3 DNA follows: TGTGCCAGCAGTGAATCTGGGGGGATCACTGAAGCTTTCTTT. Based on the CDR3 plus reference TRBV25-1 and TRBJ1-1, the full variable domain is EADIYQTPRYLVIGTGKKITLECSQTMGHDKMYWYQQDPGMELHLIHYSYGVNSTEKGDLSSESTVSRIRTEHFPLTLESARPSHTSQYLCASSESGGITEAFFGQGTRLTVV.

CDR3 coding DNA: TGTGCCAGTAGTATGAAAGACCGGGGCAATCAGCCCCAGCATTTT. Translated, it gives CASSMKDRGNQPQHF. The chain is built from TRBV19 and TRBJ1-5; D ambiguous. CDR3 length: 15 amino acids. CDR1 and CDR2 (germline): LNHDA, SQIVND (reference sequence). V was clipped by 3 bases and J by 2 bases, with 11 bases between them. Filled out from reference TRBV19 and TRBJ1-5, the complete variable domain reads DGGITQSPKYLFRKEGQNVTLSCEQNLNHDAMYWYRQDPGQGLRLIYYSQIVNDFQKGDIAEGYSVSREKKESFPLTVTSAQKNPTAFYLCASSMKDRGNQPQHFGDGTRLSIL.

This chain joins TRBV7-9 and TRBJ2-1; the D gene is possibly TRBD2 (7 bases). Trimming cost V 3 bases and J 4 bases, with 13 bases left between them. The CDR3 sequence is 15 residues long. The germline gives CDR1 SEHNR, CDR2 FQNEAQ (reference sequence). CDR3 region: CASSFRGALYNEQFF. DNA of the CDR3: TGTGCCAGCAGCTTCCGGGGGGCCCTTTACAATGAGCAGTTCTTC.

V usage is TRBV5-6 and J usage is TRBJ2-1; 7 nucleotides line up with TRBD1. Germline CDR1 and CDR2: SGHDT and YYEEEE. The CDR3 totals 12 residues. V lost 5 bases to trimming and J lost 9 bases; unmatched junction nucleotides: 5. The CDR3 bases are TGTGCCAGCAGTCTGACAGGGATTGAGCAGTTCTTC. It codes for CASSLTGIEQFF.

The chain has TRBV30 and TRBJ2-5, with D possibly matching TRBD2 (7 bases). V was cut by 5 bases and J by 4 bases, with 17 bases left in between. CDR3 length: 14 amino acids. In germline, CDR1 is GTSNPN, CDR2 SVGIG (reference sequence). CDR3 in DNA: TGTGCCTGGGAAAACCGGGGGGCAGGAGAGACCCAGTACTTC. Protein: CAWENRGAGETQYF.

The chain uses TRBV19 and TRBJ2-1; the match to TRBD2 covers 10 bases. The CDR3 is made up of 16 amino acids. The V gene's germline CDR1 is LNHDA and CDR2 SQIVND (reference sequence). J lost 7 bases, V lost 6 bases, and 12 bases had no gene match. The CDR3 DNA reads TGTGCCAGTAGCCTAGCGGGGGCCCACAGGAGGAATGAGCAGTTCTTC. It translates to CASSLAGAHRRNEQFF. The full variable domain, in which reference TRBV19 and TRBJ2-1 provide the parts outside the CDR3, is DGGITQSPKYLFRKEGQNVTLSCEQNLNHDAMYWYRQDPGQGLRLIYYSQIVNDFQKGDIAEGYSVSREKKESFPLTVTSAQKNPTAFYLCASSLAGAHRRNEQFFGPGTRLTVL.

The chain carries TRBV19 and TRBJ2-4; TRBD1 might be the D (6 bases). Trimming stripped 3 bases from V and 0 bases from J, with 15 bases between. Germline-derived CDR1 and CDR2 are LNHDA and SQIVND (reference sequence). This CDR3 comprises 17 residues. CDR3 amino acids: CASSIRDTSLAKNIQYF. CDR3 nucleotide sequence: TGTGCCAGTAGTATCAGGGACACTTCATTAGCCAAAAACATTCAGTACTTC.

The chain joins TRBV18 to TRBJ1-2, with D perhaps matching TRBD1 (5 bases). The CDR3 runs to 13 residues. Trimming took 2 bases from V and 5 from J, leaving 9 bases between them. The V gene's germline CDR1 is KGHSH and CDR2 LQKENI. CDR3 nucleotides: TGTGCCAGCTCACCAGGGGCAGGGTATGGCTACACCTTC. It encodes CASSPGAGYGYTF.

This clone was counted once. The rearrangement links TRBV19 to TRBJ2-3; a weak D match, TRBD2 (6 bases). The V end lost 6 bases, the J end lost 4 bases, and 11 bases lay between the germline ends. The germline V gene has CDR1 LNHDA and CDR2 SQIVND (reference sequence). CDR3 length: 13 amino acids. CDR3 loop: CASSGDFADTQYF. Written as DNA, the CDR3 is TGTGCCAGTAGCGGGGACTTCGCAGATACGCAGTATTTT.

The gene calls are TRBV14 and TRBJ2-2, with D perhaps given as TRBD1 or TRBD2 (5 bases each). The CDR3 is 16 residues long. V gave up 4 bases and J gave up 3 bases, with 15 bases separating them. Germline loops: CDR1 SGHDN, CDR2 FVKESK. The CDR3 sequence is CASSPLGGRDTGELFF. CDR3 nucleotides: TGTGCCAGCAGCCCCCTTGGGGGAAGGGACACCGGGGAGCTGTTTTTT.

This sequence joins TRBV5-8 and TRBJ2-1; possibly TRBD2 for D (7 bases). From germline, CDR1 is SGHTS and CDR2 YDEGEE. V lost 4 bases to trimming and J lost 1 base, with 18 bases between them. The CDR3 is 17 amino acids. The CDR3 loop is CASSPTSRGRSYNEQFF. As DNA, the CDR3 is TGTGCCAGCAGCCCGACCTCGCGGGGGCGATCCTACAATGAGCAGTTCTTC. Supplemented by reference TRBV5-8 and TRBJ2-1, the full variable domain reads EAGVTQSPTHLIKTRGQQATLRCSPISGHTSVYWYQQALGLGLQFLLWYDEGEERNRGNFPPRFSGRQFPNYSSELNVNALELEDSALYLCASSPTSRGRSYNEQFFGPGTRLTVL.

The rearrangement links TRBV15 to TRBJ1-5; tentatively, D is TRBD1 (5 bases). CDR3 length: 13 residues. Per germline, CDR1 LNHNV and CDR2 YYDKDF (reference sequence). V was pared by 2 bases and J by 7 bases, with 9 bases between. The CDR3 loop reads CATSRQGGQPQHF. CDR3 in DNA: TGTGCCACCAGCAGACAGGGAGGACAGCCCCAGCATTTT.

The chain employs TRBV9 and TRBJ2-2; 9 nucleotides line up with TRBD1. With V trimmed by 4 bases and J by 4 bases, 11 bases remained unmatched. This CDR3 has 17 amino acids. The germline CDR1 and CDR2 sequences are SGDLS and YYNGEE. The CDR3 loop reads CASSLRGGTGPTGELFF. In DNA, the CDR3 is TGTGCCAGCAGCCTACGAGGAGGGACAGGGCCCACCGGGGAGCTGTTTTTT.

Notes on this clone: This CDR3 is also generated by other DNA sequences in the sample. The CDR3 here is CASSVGQGGEKLFF. CDR3 sequence (DNA): TGTGCCAGCAGCGTAGGACAGGGTGGGGAAAAACTGTTTTTT. The V call is TRBV9, the J call TRBJ1-4, with 7 bases identical to TRBD1. Per the germline V gene, CDR1 is SGDLS and CDR2 is YYNGEE. The trim removed 0 bases at V and 8 bases at J, leaving 4 bases unmatched. This CDR3 contains 14 residues.